This T cell receptor beta chain was captured in a study of human T cells and chemical hapten exposure. Study-wide background: Patients were given diphenylcyclopropenone on the scalp weekly across the roughly 25-week study.

The CDR3 spans 14 residues. Germline trimming cut 4 bases from V and 8 bases from J; bases unmatched to any gene: 5. CDR1 and CDR2 from the germline V gene are SEHNR and FQNEAQ (reference sequence). TCRdb re-derived calls from the RACE reads in MiXCR, one entry per CDR3 protein. The table shows about 89,000 distinct CDR3 sequences, with roughly 10% occurring only once. In this sample, this clonotype turned up many times. Time point given: pre-sensitization, week 0. Treatment in this sample: therapeutic diphenylcyclopropenone sensitization with weekly scalp DPC. Venepuncture was done earlier than the placement of each patch test. Alopecia patients between 18 and 70 years old and suitable for DPC were used as donors.

The chain uses TRBV7-9 and TRBJ1-2, with TRBD1 matching over 12 bases. This sequence was found in a woman aged 55 to 70 with alopecia areata. Some clones in this sample may be carry-over from other donors' samples. The source was whole blood, collected in connection with sensitization to the hapten diphenylcyclopropenone (DPC). The CDR3 nucleotides read TGTGCCAGCAGCTCCTGGGACAGGGGGCAAGGCTACACCTTC. Translated, it gives CASSSWDRGQGYTF.